This T cell receptor (beta chain) came from a study of patients and donors after allogeneic stem cell transplantation. This CDR3 has 13 residues. CDR1 LNHDA and CDR2 SQIVND come from the germline V gene (reference sequence). V lost 3 bases and J lost 3, with 8 bases in between. This clonotype was found a few times. MiXCR, run by TCRdb on the RT-PCR reads, gives a single entry per CDR3 protein. The sample has approximately 170,000 distinct CDR3 sequences, about a quarter seen once; the top ten hold about 25%. The chain couples TRBV19 to TRBJ1-2, with a possible D match to TRBD1 (5 bases). This TCR derives from a human donor who was either an allogeneic HSCT recipient or a stem cell or donor lymphocyte infusion donor (not recorded which). It is not recorded whose cells these are; they may come from a transplant donor. The specimen was blood, either unsorted or a sorted T cell fraction (not recorded which). DNA for the CDR3: TGTGCCAGTAGTATCTCAGGGTACTATGGCTACACCTTC. Translation: CASSISGYYGYTF.